Listed below are T cell receptor beta chains from one sample, sequenced in a study of STAT5B mutations in CD4+ large granular lymphocyte leukemia. The repertoire was sequenced with immunoSEQ multiplex PCR; TCRdb's copy has only in-frame clones and lacks some. Of around 4,600 clones listed, around four fifths are singletons. Source material: PBMCs. The receptors shown here come from a man between 65 and 80 years old with CD4+ T-cell large granular lymphocyte leukemia. Both conserved end residues are part of each CDR3. D genes are given only for firm matches. A clone size is listed for some rows: how often the clone was seen (once, few, many), or a class if it is expanded.

J gene | D gene | V gene | clone size | CDR3 DNA | CDR3 protein
TRBJ2-3 | TRBD1 | TRBV5-1 | few | TGCGCCAGCAGCCGGACAGGGTCAGATACGCAGTATTTT | CASSRTGSDTQYF
TRBJ1-4 | - | TRBV20-1 | once | TGCAGTGCCAGAGGAGTAGAAAAACTGTTTTTT | CSARGVEKLFF
TRBJ2-6 | - | TRBV13 | - | - | CASSFGPGVPGANVLTF
TRBJ1-1 | - | TRBV5-1 | - | TGCGCCAGCAGCTTACCCGGACAGAACACTGAAGCTTTCTTT | CASSLPGQNTEAFF
TRBJ2-2 | - | TRBV11-2 | once | TGTGCCAGCAGAGGGGCCGTGGGGAGGCCGAACACCGGGGAGCTGTTTTTT | CASRGAVGRPNTGELFF
TRBJ2-1 | - | TRBV10-3 | - | TGTGCCATCAGTGATAGCGGCGGCTCCTACAATGAGCAGTTCTTC | CAISDSGGSYNEQFF
TRBJ2-1 | TRBD2 | TRBV19 | - | TGTGCCAGTAGTATCCAGGGACTAGCGGGACCGGGTAAAACTCATGAGCAGTTCTTC | CASSIQGLAGPGKTHEQFF
TRBJ1-1 | - | TRBV14 | - | TGTGCCAGCAGCCAAGGACGTTTGAACACTGAAGCTTTCTTT | CASSQGRLNTEAFF
TRBJ2-2 | TRBD2 | TRBV30 | - | TGTGCCTGGAGTGGAGTAGCGGGTCCGGTCACCGGGGAGCTGTTTTTT | CAWSGVAGPVTGELFF
TRBJ2-4 | - | TRBV10-2 | - | TGCGCCAGCAGTGAAAGGGGGGAGGGCGTCATTCAGTACTTC | CASSERGEGVIQYF
TRBJ2-1 | TRBD2 | TRBV9 | - | TGTGCCAGCAGGGATTCTACAGCGGGAGCCGGGAGGCCCTACAATGAGCAGTTCTTC | CASRDSTAGAGRPYNEQFF
TRBJ1-1 | - | TRBV7-9 | - | TGTGCCAGCAGCTTAGGGGCAGGGCGAGACACTGAAGCTTTCTTT | CASSLGAGRDTEAFF
TRBJ2-7 | TRBD1 | TRBV7-8 | few | TGTGCCAGCAGCCCGGACAGGGGCGACGAGCAGTACTTC | CASSPDRGDEQYF
TRBJ2-3 | - | TRBV5-1 | - | TGCGCCAGCAGCTTGGGCCATTACACAGATACGCAGTATTTT | CASSLGHYTDTQYF
TRBJ1-3 | TRBD1 | TRBV6-7 | - | TGTGCCAGCAGGCCAGCGGACAGGGTTTCTGGAAACACCATATATTTT | CASRPADRVSGNTIYF
TRBJ2-7 | - | TRBV11-2 | once | TGTGCCAGCAGCTTGGTGCGTCTAAATTCCTACGAGCAGTACTTC | CASSLVRLNSYEQYF
TRBJ2-2 | TRBD2 | TRBV2 | - | TGTGCCAGCAAAGCGGGAGCGAACACCGGGGAGCTGTTTTTT | CASKAGANTGELFF
TRBJ2-2 | - | TRBV15 | - | TGTGCCACCAGCAGAGATTTTGCCGGGGAGCTGTTTTTT | CATSRDFAGELFF
TRBJ1-1 | TRBD1 | TRBV5-1 | - | TGCGCCAGCAGCTTAAGACAGGGGGGAAGGAACACTGAAGCTTTCTTT | CASSLRQGGRNTEAFF
TRBJ2-5 | TRBD1 | TRBV11-3 | once | TGTGCCAGCAGCGGCCTCGCCACAGGGGGAATCCAAGAGACCCAGTACTTC | CASSGLATGGIQETQYF
TRBJ2-7 | TRBD1 | TRBV27 | - | TGTGCCAGCAGTTCAGCCGGGACAGACCTTGAGCAGTACTTC | CASSSAGTDLEQYF
TRBJ1-1 | TRBD1 | TRBV30 | few | TGTGCCTGGATCAGCCGGGACAGGGGAATTGGTTTCTTT | CAWISRDRGIGFF
TRBJ2-7 | TRBD1 | TRBV10-1 | - | TGCGCCAGCAGTGAAAGGACAGGCCCCTACGAGCAGTACTTC | CASSERTGPYEQYF
TRBJ1-6 | TRBD1 | TRBV30 | - | TGTGCCTGGAGTTCGACAGGGGGATCACCCCTCCACTTT | CAWSSTGGSPLHF
TRBJ2-2 | TRBD1 | TRBV29-1 | - | TGCAGCGCGGACAGGGGGAACACCGGGGAGCTGTTTTTT | CSADRGNTGELFF
TRBJ1-1 | - | TRBV9 | few | TGTGCCAGCAGCTCTCAGTTGAACACTGAAGCTTTCTTT | CASSSQLNTEAFF
TRBJ2-3 | TRBD2 | TRBV7-2 | - | TGTGCCAGCAGCTTAGCTGGGAGGGCCTTAGGTGATACGCAGTATTTT | CASSLAGRALGDTQYF
TRBJ1-2 | - | TRBV28 | - | TGTGCCAGCAGCCCTCCTCGGACGGCTGGCTACACCTTC | CASSPPRTAGYTF
TRBJ1-2 | - | TRBV10-1 | - | TGCGCCAGCAGTCCAGTTCGATCGCGAAAGACCTATGGCTACACCTTC | CASSPVRSRKTYGYTF
TRBJ2-5 | TRBD2 | TRBV6-1 | - | TGTGCCAGCAGCCTAGCGGGGAACCAAGAGACCCAGTACTTC | CASSLAGNQETQYF
TRBJ1-2 | - | TRBV6-1 | - | TGTGCCAGCAGCGCAGGGGCCAACTATGGCTACACCTTC | CASSAGANYGYTF
TRBJ2-5 | - | TRBV28 | - | TGTGCCAGCTCCCCGGACATTGCAGGGGAGGAAGAGACCCAGTACTTC | CASSPDIAGEEETQYF
TRBJ2-3 | - | TRBV5-1 | - | TGCGCCAGCAGCTTGGTGGCAGGAGGGGATACGCAGTATTTT | CASSLVAGGDTQYF
TRBJ2-2 | TRBD1 | TRBV6-1 | - | TGTGCCAGCAGTGATCTGGGACAGGGTAACACCGGGGAGCTGTTTTTT | CASSDLGQGNTGELFF
TRBJ2-5 | - | TRBV7-2 | - | TGTGCCAGCAGCTTTCGGGGGACCCAGTACTTC | CASSFRGTQYF
TRBJ1-1 | TRBD1 | TRBV7-2 | - | TGTGCCAGCAGCCTCACAGGGGGCACTGAAGCTTTCTTT | CASSLTGGTEAFF
TRBJ2-3 | - | TRBV20-1 | - | TGCAGTGCTAGAGTAACCGATACGCAGTATTTT | CSARVTDTQYF
TRBJ1-2 | - | TRBV10-2 | - | TGCGCCAGCAAAGGGGAGGGAACCAACTATGGCTACACCTTC | CASKGEGTNYGYTF
TRBJ1-1 | - | TRBV29-1 | few | TGCAGCGTTACCGTCCGGGGGCCGGCACGGAACACTGAAGCTTTCTTT | CSVTVRGPARNTEAFF
TRBJ2-2 | - | TRBV10-1 | few | TGCGCCAGCAGTTCGGCATGGACCGGGGAGCTGTTTTTT | CASSSAWTGELFF
TRBJ1-2 | - | TRBV28 | - | TGTGCCAGCAGTTTAGGACAGATTGGCTACACCTTC | CASSLGQIGYTF
TRBJ2-3 | - | TRBV6-1 | - | TGTGCCAGCAGTGCACGGGACATGCAGGATACGCAGTATTTT | CASSARDMQDTQYF
TRBJ2-3 | - | TRBV18 | - | TGTGCCAGCTCCTCTTCGGATACGCAGTATTTT | CASSSSDTQYF
TRBJ2-5 | - | TRBV10-3 | - | TGTGCCATCAGGGAACAGGGTCGCGAGACCCAGTACTTC | CAIREQGRETQYF
TRBJ2-3 | - | TRBV6-1 | - | TGTGCCAGCAGTGAAGTCGAGACACCCCGAGATACGCAGTATTTT | CASSEVETPRDTQYF
TRBJ2-1 | TRBD1 | TRBV5-1 | - | TGCGCCAGCAGCTCTCAGGACAGGGGGCCAATCTACAATGAGCAGTTCTTC | CASSSQDRGPIYNEQFF
TRBJ1-5 | TRBD1 | TRBV19 | few | TGTGCCAGTAGTGGGAGACAGGGATGGGATCAGCCCCAGCATTTT | CASSGRQGWDQPQHF
TRBJ2-2 | TRBD2 | TRBV11-1 | - | TGTGCCACCACTAGCGGGAGGGCCTCCGGGGAGCTGTTTTTT | CATTSGRASGELFF
TRBJ1-3 | TRBD1 | TRBV5-1 | once | TGCGCCAGCAGCTTGGCGGGACAGCGTTACGGAAACACCATATATTTT | CASSLAGQRYGNTIYF
TRBJ2-1 | - | TRBV7-9 | - | TGTGCCAGCAGCTTAGAAGGCGGCAATGAGCAGTTCTTC | CASSLEGGNEQFF
TRBJ1-2 | - | TRBV28 | - | TGTGCGGCAGGGAGGTATGGCTACACCTTC | CAAGRYGYTF
TRBJ2-5 | TRBD2 | TRBV5-1 | - | TGCGCCAGCAGCCCCCGGGGGCTAGCGGGTATGTCAGAGACCCAGTACTTC | CASSPRGLAGMSETQYF
TRBJ1-4 | - | TRBV18 | - | TGTGCCAGCTCCCGGGCGGAAAATGAAAAACTGTTTTTT | CASSRAENEKLFF
TRBJ2-6 | TRBD1 | TRBV19 | - | TGTGCCAGTAGTATCATGACAGGGGGTTCTGGGGCCAACGTCCTGACTTTC | CASSIMTGGSGANVLTF
TRBJ2-1 | - | TRBV7-9 | once | TGTGCCAGCAGCCCCGCCCGGAGGGCCTACAATGAGCAGTTCTTC | CASSPARRAYNEQFF
TRBJ1-2 | TRBD1 | TRBV5-1 | few | TGCGCCAGCAGCCCGACAGGGGGGTCTAACTATGGCTACACCTTC | CASSPTGGSNYGYTF
TRBJ2-7 | TRBD1 | TRBV6-1 | - | TGTGCCAGCAGACACCGGGACAGGCCCTACGAGCAGTACTTC | CASRHRDRPYEQYF
TRBJ1-2 | - | TRBV7-7 | - | TGTGCCAGCAGCTTAGGGTCAGGTGGTGGCTACACCTTC | CASSLGSGGGYTF
TRBJ2-5 | - | TRBV7-6 | - | TGTGCCAGCAGCGCAAGCACAGGTCTAAGTGGGGAGACCCAGTACTTC | CASSASTGLSGETQYF